The entry below describes one TCR beta chain. This CDR3 is 19 amino acids long. Germline lookup yields CDR1 SGHDN and CDR2 FVKESK. The germline V and J ends were trimmed by 1 base and 8 bases, with 29 bases remaining between them. Assay: immunoSEQ multiplex PCR; the TCRdb copy retains only in-frame clones and omits some. The sample records about 350,000 clones, more than 70% being singletons. These data belong to a study of blood T cell repertoires in COVID-19. The sample taken for sequencing was peripheral blood. This receptor was obtained from a woman aged 55-75 years with COVID-19, enrolled during active disease. The rearrangement joins TRBV14 to TRBJ1-1; the D gene is possibly TRBD1 (6 bases). The DNA of the CDR3 is TGTGCCAGCAGCCAAGCCCCCCCTGGGTCGGGACACAGGAACCCAGAAGCTTTCTTT. Protein sequence: CASSQAPPGSGHRNPEAFF.